These 17 T cell receptor beta chains were sequenced from one sample in a study of CD8 T cells in Susac syndrome. Roughly 0.45 to 1 ug RNA was reverse transcribed with random hexamers. In TCRdb, the immunoSEQ multiplex PCR reads were re-called with MiXCR into one record per CDR3 protein. The data show about 52,000 distinct CDR3 sequences, around 93% seen once. The sample consisted of CD8+ T cells from PBMCs. The receptors shown here come from a human donor with multiple sclerosis.

The chain couples TRBV7-9 to TRBJ1-4; the D is unclear. The CDR3 has 16 residues. V lost 5 bases to trimming and J lost 3 bases, with 16 bases between them. Germline assignment: CDR1 SEHNR and CDR2 FQNEAQ (reference sequence). CDR3 sequence: CASSPTGYAANEKLFF. The CDR3 nucleotides are TGTGCCAGCAGCCCAACCGGGTATGCGGCTAATGAAAAACTGTTTTTT.

The sample holds one count of this clonotype. This sequence joins TRBV4-3 and TRBJ2-3, with 8 nucleotides matching TRBD2. The germline V gene encodes CDR1 LGHNA and CDR2 YSLEER. Trimming cost V 4 bases and J 6 bases; bases outside gene matches: 12. The CDR3 has 16 residues. The CDR3 sequence: CASSPRASSGVDTQYF. The CDR3 nucleotides read TGCGCCAGCAGCCCAAGGGCCAGTAGCGGGGTTGATACGCAGTATTTT.

The J gene is TRBJ2-7, the V gene TRBV6-2 or TRBV6-3; 7 positions agree with TRBD1. The V and J ends lost 2 bases and 3 bases, in that order; junction bases with no gene match: 16. The germline V gene has CDR1 MNHEY and CDR2 SVGEGT. This CDR3 comprises 18 residues. The chain's CDR3 is CASSYDRVGGGQVYEQYF. In DNA, the CDR3 is TGTGCCAGCAGTTACGACAGGGTAGGTGGAGGACAAGTCTACGAGCAGTACTTC.

The DNA for the CDR3 is TGTGCCAGCAGTGACTCGGACAACACTGAAGCTTTCTTT. It codes for CASSDSDNTEAFF. The rearrangement uses TRBV6-4 and TRBJ1-1; D gene unclear. The length of the CDR3 is 13 residues. Between the trimmed V and J ends, which lost 0 bases and 2 bases, there was a span of 4 bases. CDR1 is MRHNA and CDR2 is SNTAGT in the germline V gene.

The V call is TRBV13, the J call TRBJ1-2; 8 bases agree with TRBD1. Per germline, CDR1 PRHDT and CDR2 FYEKMQ (reference sequence). J lost 4 bases, V lost 0 bases, and 7 bases had no gene match. The CDR3 has 16 amino acids. The CDR3 sequence is CASSLGARGRVYGYTF. The CDR3, as DNA: TGTGCCAGCAGCTTAGGCGCCAGGGGGCGCGTCTATGGCTACACCTTC.

The CDR3 DNA is TGCAGCGTGGGGACAGGGGAAACTTTCTATGGCTACACCTTC. As protein: CSVGTGETFYGYTF. The chain couples TRBV29-1 to TRBJ1-2, with 10 bases lining up with TRBD1. The V and J ends lost 6 bases and 4 bases, in that order; junction bases with no gene match: 8. From germline, CDR1 is SQVTM and CDR2 ANQGSEA. The CDR3 length is 14 residues.

This chain joins TRBV6-4 and TRBJ2-3; unclear D gene. V dropped 3 bases and J dropped 2 bases, with 9 bases sitting between them. The CDR3 runs 14 residues. Germline CDR1 reads MRHNA; CDR2 reads SNTAGT. The CDR3 coding sequence is TGTGCCAGCAGTGAGACGGAAAACACAGATACGCAGTATTTT. Residues: CASSETENTDTQYF.

The chain combines TRBV18 with TRBJ1-1; D not resolved. The CDR3 runs 14 residues. V was shortened by 0 bases and J by 1 base, with 6 bases between the two germline ends. Germline values: CDR1 KGHSH, CDR2 LQKENI. The CDR3 reads CASSPPDKNTEAFF. In DNA form, the CDR3 reads TGTGCCAGCTCACCACCAGACAAGAACACTGAAGCTTTCTTT.

About this clonotype: One junction end disagrees with the germline gene, perhaps due to a read error. The chain has TRBV2 and TRBJ2-5; D ambiguous. CDR3 length: 13 residues. The germline gives CDR1 SNHLY, CDR2 FYNNEI. The CDR3 protein is CAGRNDLQETQYF. The CDR3 nucleotides are TGTGCCGGCAGGAATGACCTCCAAGAGACCCAGTACTTC.

The gene calls are TRBV2 and TRBJ2-3; 7 bases agree with TRBD2. J lost 4 bases, V lost 3 bases, and 4 bases had no gene match. Germline CDR1 reads SNHLY; CDR2 reads FYNNEI. This CDR3 is built from 14 residues. CDR3 DNA: TGTGCCAGCAGTGATGGACGGGAGGCAGATACGCAGTATTTT. Its translation: CASSDGREADTQYF.

The J gene is TRBJ2-5, the V gene TRBV7-9, with 16 bases identical to TRBD2. Unmatched junction bases numbered 6, after V lost 5 bases and J lost 0 bases. Germline-derived CDR1 and CDR2 are SEHNR and FQNEAQ (reference sequence). This CDR3 is built from 18 residues. The chain's CDR3 is CASSPGTSGGAYQETQYF. The CDR3 DNA is TGTGCCAGCAGCCCAGGGACTAGCGGGGGGGCGTACCAAGAGACCCAGTACTTC.

This chain uses TRBV28 with TRBJ2-7; 8 nucleotides match TRBD1. This CDR3 has 17 amino acids. The J segment lost 4 bases and the V segment lost 6 bases, leaving 17 bases of the junction unmatched. Germline V gene sequence: CDR1 MDHEN, CDR2 SYDVKM. The CDR3 loop reads CASRNNLGQGIPYEQYF. The CDR3 DNA sequence: TGTGCCAGCAGAAATAATCTTGGACAGGGCATCCCATACGAGCAGTACTTC.

The chain recombines TRBV20-1 with TRBJ2-1, with D hard to call. CDR3 length: 15 amino acids. V lost 0 bases and J lost 3, with 12 bases in between. CDR1 and CDR2 from the germline V gene are DFQATT and SNEGSKA (reference sequence). This CDR3 reads CSARESVRHYNEQFF. The CDR3 DNA reads as TGCAGTGCTAGAGAGTCCGTTCGGCACTACAATGAGCAGTTCTTC.

The chain has TRBV5-1 and TRBJ1-1; a weak D match, TRBD1 (5 bases). V lost 1 base to trimming and J lost 0 bases, with 10 bases between them. There are 15 residues in the CDR3. Germline V gene data show CDR1 as SGHRS and CDR2 as YFSETQ. CDR3 sequence (DNA): TGCGCCAGCAGCTTGTACCAGGGACTGAACACTGAAGCTTTCTTT. Translated, it gives CASSLYQGLNTEAFF. The full variable domain, completed using reference TRBV5-1 and TRBJ1-1, is KAGVTQTPRYLIKTRGQQVTLSCSPISGHRSVSWYQQTPGQGLQFLFEYFSETQRNKGNFPGRFSGRQFSNSRSEMNVSTLELGDSALYLCASSLYQGLNTEAFFGQGTRLTVV.

The genes are TRBV6-1 and TRBJ1-2, with unresolved D. In germline, CDR1 is MNHNS, CDR2 SASEGT. The V end lost 1 base, the J end lost 8 bases, and 17 bases lay between the germline ends. CDR3 length equals 15 residues. Written as DNA, the CDR3 is TGTGCCAGCAGTGAAGGGATGACGTGGGTCGGAGGCTACACCTTC. Protein: CASSEGMTWVGGYTF.

J is TRBJ2-7 and V is TRBV19, with D perhaps TRBD1 (6 bases). From germline, CDR1 is LNHDA and CDR2 SQIVND (reference sequence). This CDR3 is built from 16 residues. V lost 2 bases, J lost 2 bases, and 16 bases lay in between. CDR3 loop: CASSITLDSGPYEQYF. Here the CDR3 DNA reads TGTGCCAGTAGTATAACCCTGGACAGTGGCCCCTACGAGCAGTACTTC.

The V gene is TRBV4-3, the J gene TRBJ2-7; TRBD1 might be the D (6 bases). Looked up from germline, CDR1 is LGHNA and CDR2 is YSLEER. The V end lost 0 bases, the J end lost 4 bases, and 13 bases lay between the germline ends. The CDR3 has 15 residues. The CDR3 spells CASSQDRAGVYEQYF. In DNA, the CDR3 is TGCGCCAGCAGCCAAGATCGGGCAGGGGTGTACGAGCAGTACTTC.